This T cell receptor beta chain was recorded in a study of T-cell memory formation after mild COVID-19. Findings and limits, study-wide: While clones contracting from day 15 to 85 were balanced between CD4 and CD8, later expanders leaned CD4+. Day 37-peaking second-wave clones had unconfirmed SARS-CoV-2 specificity. Those CD4+ clones that contracted were mainly in CM and EM (CD8+ ones in EMRA).

Germline CDR1 and CDR2: ENHRY and SYGVKD. Trimming at V came to 4 bases and at J to 3 bases, leaving 7 bases not matched to a gene. The CDR3 spans 15 residues. Remarks on this clonotype: Antigen: not known.

TCRdb reprocessed the 5' RACE reads via MiXCR and lists one record per CDR3 protein. The repertoire holds approximately 490,000 distinct CDR3 sequences, with around 21% as singletons. The V call is TRBV10-3, the J call TRBJ2-3; 7 bases map to TRBD2. This clonotype originated in an adult woman who had mild COVID-19 (a few samples of this study predate the infection). Cell type and time point are not known. The sample consisted of PBMCs or a T cell subset sorted from them (not recorded which). The CDR3 nucleotides read TGTGCCATCAGTGGTGTTAGCGGGCGAACAGATACGCAGTATTTT. Translated, it gives CAISGVSGRTDTQYF.